The 8 T cell receptor beta chains below were found in one sample sequenced in a study of T cell changes during pregnancy in multiple sclerosis. TCRdb keeps only in-frame clones here, not all; method: immunoSEQ multiplex PCR. The sample carries 100,000 or so clones, 85% to 95% recorded once. This specimen consisted of peripheral blood, obtained in the second trimester of pregnancy. The receptors here all came from a female donor with multiple sclerosis, enrolled in a pregnancy study.

This sequence joins TRBV6-1 and TRBJ2-1; TRBD1 matches 9 bases. In germline, CDR1 is MNHNS, CDR2 SASEGT. V lost 10 bases and J lost 4; bases outside the gene matches: 5. The CDR3 consists of 13 residues. CDR3 DNA: TGTGCCACTCCGGGACAGGGTTACAATGAGCAGTTCTTC. Amino acids: CATPGQGYNEQFF.

The gene calls are TRBV5-4 and TRBJ1-1; D remains unclear. There are 12 residues in the CDR3. Trimming removed 3 bases from V and 6 bases from J, with 9 bases in between. Germline-derived CDR1 and CDR2 are SGHNT and YYREEE (reference sequence). The CDR3: CASSSESPEAFF. In DNA form, the CDR3 reads TGTGCCAGCAGCTCCGAGTCTCCTGAAGCTTTCTTT. Combining the CDR3 with reference TRBV5-4 and TRBJ1-1 gives the whole variable domain ETGVTQSPTHLIKTRGQQVTLRCSSQSGHNTVSWYQQALGQGPQFIFQYYREEENGRGNFPPRFSGLQFPNYSSELNVNALELDDSALYLCASSSESPEAFFGQGTRLTVV.

The chain joins TRBV7-6 to TRBJ2-3; possible D gene TRBD1, 5 bases. CDR3 size: 15 residues. V lost 1 base, J lost 3 bases, and 11 bases lay in between. In germline, CDR1 is SGHVS, CDR2 FNYEAQ. The CDR3 DNA follows: TGTGCCAGCAGCTTAGGGCCAGGGATAACAGATACGCAGTATTTT. Encoded protein: CASSLGPGITDTQYF.

This clone appeared a single time. The V gene is TRBV6-1, the J gene TRBJ1-2; possible D gene TRBD1, 6 bases. This CDR3 has 15 amino acids. Trimming left V 5 bases short and J 1 base short, with 14 bases between. Germline V gives CDR1 MNHNS, CDR2 SASEGT. The chain's CDR3 is CASSSPGHFNYGYTF. In nucleotides, the CDR3 is TGTGCCAGCAGTTCCCCGGGACACTTTAACTATGGCTACACCTTC.

CDR3 in amino acids: CASSQDGGESYGYTF. The CDR3 DNA follows: TGTGCCAGCAGCCAAGATGGGGGGGAGAGCTATGGCTACACCTTC. The genes are TRBV4-2 and TRBJ1-2; a possible D gene is TRBD1 (5 bases). CDR3 length: 15 amino acids. The germline V gene has CDR1 LGHNA and CDR2 YNFKEQ. V was trimmed by 0 bases and J by 4 bases, leaving 12 bases between them.

The V gene is TRBV27, the J gene TRBJ2-1; weak D call: TRBD1 (5 bases). The V end lost 2 bases, the J end lost 5 bases, and 13 bases lay between the germline ends. The CDR3 has 15 residues. Germline CDR1 reads MNHEY; CDR2 reads SMNVEV (reference sequence). The CDR3 sequence: CASSLNGVRDNEQFF. The CDR3 nucleotides read TGTGCCAGCAGTTTAAACGGTGTCAGGGACAATGAGCAGTTCTTC.

This chain links TRBV5-4 with TRBJ2-5; D perhaps matches TRBD2 (6 bases). There are 13 residues in the CDR3. V dropped 4 bases and J dropped 7 bases, with 14 bases sitting between them. The germline gives CDR1 SGHNT, CDR2 YYREEE (reference sequence). CDR3 DNA sequence: TGTGCCAGCAGCCCGGTGGCTAGCGCGACCCAGTACTTC. The encoded protein is CASSPVASATQYF. The variable domain in full, with the rest retrieved from reference TRBV5-4 and TRBJ2-5, is ETGVTQSPTHLIKTRGQQVTLRCSSQSGHNTVSWYQQALGQGPQFIFQYYREEENGRGNFPPRFSGLQFPNYSSELNVNALELDDSALYLCASSPVASATQYFGPGTRLLVL.

The chain has TRBV27 and TRBJ2-1, with TRBD1 matching over 9 bases. With 7 bases clipped from V and 5 bases from J, the junction kept 15 bases outside the gene matches. This CDR3 has 17 residues. Germline assignment: CDR1 MNHEY and CDR2 SMNVEV (reference sequence). DNA of the CDR3: TGTGCCAGCACCCTCTCCCCGGGGACAGGGATGGACAATGAGCAGTTCTTC. Translation: CASTLSPGTGMDNEQFF.